The rows below give T cell receptor beta chains drawn from one sample of a study of cytomegalovirus exposure and HLA in healthy donors. TCRdb's table, derived via immunoSEQ multiplex PCR, lists solely in-frame clones and lacks some. The repertoire consists of 30,000 to 40,000 clones, with about 67% occurring once and the leading ten covering over 9.5%. What was sequenced was PBMCs. The receptor set was obtained from a man aged 35 to 55 in good health and CMV-seropositive. Both conserved end residues are part of each CDR3. D genes are given only for firm matches. Some rows mark clone size as missing; the rest say once, few, many or name a class of expanded clone.

size: -; D: -; J: TRBJ1-2; V: TRBV2; DNA: TGTGCCAGCAGTACCACAGGGAGGGATGGCTACACCTTC; CDR3: CASSTTGRDGYTF
size: -; D: -; J: TRBJ2-7; V: TRBV19; DNA: TGTGCCAGTAGTATTAACCAGGGCGGTCCCTACGAGCAGTACTTC; CDR3: CASSINQGGPYEQYF
size: -; D: -; J: TRBJ1-2; V: TRBV14; DNA: TGTGCCAGCAGCCAAGCACTATACTATGGCTACACCTTC; CDR3: CASSQALYYGYTF
size: -; D: -; J: TRBJ1-4; V: TRBV16; DNA: TGTGCCAGCAGCCAATCTGGGCAGGGGAATGAAAAACTGTTTTTT; CDR3: CASSQSGQGNEKLFF
size: few; D: TRBD2; J: TRBJ2-3; V: TRBV10-1; DNA: TGCGCCACCGGCCTTCTAGCGGGGGTCGCAGATACGCAGTATTTT; CDR3: CATGLLAGVADTQYF
size: -; D: -; J: TRBJ1-4; V: TRBV10-3; DNA: TGTGCCGCCAGAAGGGGCCTTAATGAAAAACTGTTTTTT; CDR3: CAARRGLNEKLFF
size: -; D: -; J: TRBJ1-2; V: TRBV19; DNA: TGTGCCAGTAGTACCTCAGGGTTTGGCTACACCTTC; CDR3: CASSTSGFGYTF
size: -; D: TRBD2; J: TRBJ2-7; V: TRBV5-5; DNA: TGTGCCAGCAGCTTGACTAGCGGTTACGAGCAGTACTTC; CDR3: CASSLTSGYEQYF
size: -; D: -; J: TRBJ2-4; V: TRBV2; DNA: TGTGCCAGCAAACAGGAACGAGGGGGCAAAAACATTCAGTACTTC; CDR3: CASKQERGGKNIQYF
size: -; D: TRBD1; J: TRBJ1-2; V: TRBV5-1; DNA: TGCGCCAGCAGCTTTGACCGCGGGACAGGGGTGGTCTATGGCTACACCTTC; CDR3: CASSFDRGTGVVYGYTF
size: -; D: TRBD1; J: TRBJ1-5; V: TRBV7-9; DNA: TGTGCCAGCAGCCCCTCCGGGACAGGCGACTATAGCAATCAGCCCCAGCATTTT; CDR3: CASSPSGTGDYSNQPQHF
size: -; D: TRBD2; J: TRBJ2-7; V: TRBV25-1; DNA: TGTGCCAGCAGTGTTGGGAGCGGGGGAGCCTACGAGCAGTACTTC; CDR3: CASSVGSGGAYEQYF
size: -; D: TRBD2; J: TRBJ2-1; V: TRBV6-1; DNA: TGTGCCAGCAGTGAATCCGTAATCGCGCGGGGGAGCTCCTACAATGAGCAGTTCTTC; CDR3: CASSESVIARGSSYNEQFF
size: -; D: TRBD1; J: TRBJ1-2; V: TRBV6-4; DNA: TGTGCCAGCACTGTAGGGGGCGCCGGTGGCTACACCTTC; CDR3: CASTVGGAGGYTF
size: -; D: -; J: TRBJ1-4; V: TRBV25-1; DNA: TGTGCCAGCAGTGAATATAGGGCAGGGACTAATGAAAAACTGTTTTTT; CDR3: CASSEYRAGTNEKLFF
size: few; D: -; J: TRBJ2-1; V: TRBV7-2; DNA: TGTGCCAGTGCTTGGGGGGGGCCCTACAATGAGCAGTTCTTC; CDR3: CASAWGGPYNEQFF
size: -; D: TRBD1; J: TRBJ1-2; V: TRBV19; DNA: TGTGCCAGTAGGGAGACAGGGTGGGACTATGGCTACACCTTC; CDR3: CASRETGWDYGYTF
size: -; D: -; J: TRBJ2-1; V: TRBV25-1; DNA: TGTGCCAGCAGTGATCAGGGGGGCAAGTACAATGAGCAGTTCTTC; CDR3: CASSDQGGKYNEQFF
size: -; D: -; J: TRBJ2-3; V: TRBV15; DNA: TGTGCCACCAGCAGAGATCGGGCAGGGGCCACAGATACGCAGTATTTT; CDR3: CATSRDRAGATDTQYF
size: -; D: -; J: TRBJ1-5; V: TRBV19; DNA: TGTGCCAGTAGTGCACAGGCGAGGAGCAATCAGCCCCAGCATTTT; CDR3: CASSAQARSNQPQHF
size: -; D: -; J: TRBJ2-5; V: TRBV5-6; DNA: TGTGCCAGCAGCTTGTTCGGGGAGAGAGAGACCCAGTACTTC; CDR3: CASSLFGERETQYF
size: few; D: TRBD1; J: TRBJ1-2; V: TRBV11-2; DNA: TGTGCCAGCAGCTTAGCATCTGGGACAGGGTCCTATGGCTACACCTTC; CDR3: CASSLASGTGSYGYTF
size: -; D: -; J: TRBJ1-2; V: TRBV30; DNA: TGTGCCTGGAGGCAGGGCGATGGCTACACCTTC; CDR3: CAWRQGDGYTF
size: -; D: TRBD2; J: TRBJ2-1; V: TRBV9; DNA: TGTGCCAGCAGCGGACTAGCGGGGGGTTTTGAGCAGTTCTTC; CDR3: CASSGLAGGFEQFF
size: -; D: TRBD2; J: TRBJ2-5; V: TRBV10-2; DNA: TGCGCCAGCTCAATCGGACTAGCGGGGGGAGAGACCCAGTACTTC; CDR3: CASSIGLAGGETQYF
size: -; D: -; J: TRBJ2-2; V: TRBV29-1; DNA: TGCAGCGTTGAAGCTGGAGGGATGGGTACCGGGGAGCTGTTTTTT; CDR3: CSVEAGGMGTGELFF
size: -; D: TRBD2; J: TRBJ2-3; V: TRBV2; DNA: TGTGCCAGCATCCTAGCGGGGGGCGCCCAAGGGACGCAGTATTTT; CDR3: CASILAGGAQGTQYF
size: -; D: TRBD2; J: TRBJ2-5; V: TRBV19; DNA: TGTGCCAGTAGTCGGGGGGTATGGGAGACCCAGTACTTC; CDR3: CASSRGVWETQYF
size: -; D: TRBD2; J: TRBJ2-3; V: TRBV18; DNA: TGTGCCAGCTCACCACCGCAGCGGGGTACAGATACGCAGTATTTT; CDR3: CASSPPQRGTDTQYF
size: -; D: TRBD2; J: TRBJ2-1; V: TRBV2; DNA: TGTGCCAGCAAATTAGCGGGGAGCTCCTACAATGAGCAGTTCTTC; CDR3: CASKLAGSSYNEQFF
size: -; D: -; J: TRBJ1-2; V: TRBV23-1; DNA: TGCGCCAGCAGTCAATGTCACAGGCCGATCTATGGCTACACCTTC; CDR3: CASSQCHRPIYGYTF
size: -; D: TRBD1; J: TRBJ1-5; V: TRBV7-6; DNA: TGTGCCAGCAGCTTAGGGGGACAGGGAGGTCAGCCCCAGCATTTT; CDR3: CASSLGGQGGQPQHF
size: few; D: -; J: TRBJ2-1; V: TRBV6-1; DNA: TGTGCCAGCAGTGAACCCACTAGCACTGGGCGGGGTGAGCAGTTCTTC; CDR3: CASSEPTSTGRGEQFF
size: -; D: -; J: TRBJ2-3; V: TRBV28; DNA: TGTGCCAGCAGTTTCGGACTTAACACAGATACGCAGTATTTT; CDR3: CASSFGLNTDTQYF
size: -; D: -; J: TRBJ1-5; V: TRBV27; DNA: TGTGCCAGCAGACCCGGGAGGCTAGAGCCCCAGCATTTT; CDR3: CASRPGRLEPQHF
size: -; D: -; J: TRBJ2-3; V: TRBV7-9; DNA: TGTGCCAGCAGCTTAATTCCCTCAGCAGATACGCAGTATTTT; CDR3: CASSLIPSADTQYF
size: -; D: -; J: TRBJ1-5; V: TRBV19; DNA: TGTGCCAGTAGACCAATACAGGGAAGCAATCAGCCCCAGCATTTT; CDR3: CASRPIQGSNQPQHF
size: few; D: TRBD1; J: TRBJ2-7; V: TRBV6-5; DNA: TGTGCCAGCAGTTACTCGAGAAGGGGGCTCTACGAGCAGTACTTC; CDR3: CASSYSRRGLYEQYF
size: -; D: TRBD2; J: TRBJ2-5; V: TRBV7-2; DNA: TGTGCCAGCAGCTTCCAAGCGGGGGGCCAAGAGACCCAGTACTTC; CDR3: CASSFQAGGQETQYF
size: -; D: TRBD1; J: TRBJ2-7; V: TRBV10-3; DNA: TGTGCCACCCAAGAGGACAGGGAGTACGAGCAGTACTTC; CDR3: CATQEDREYEQYF
size: -; D: TRBD1; J: TRBJ1-2; V: TRBV27; DNA: TGTGCCAGCAGTAAAGGACAGGGGGATGGCTACACCTTC; CDR3: CASSKGQGDGYTF
size: -; D: -; J: TRBJ2-2; V: TRBV5-1; DNA: TGCGCCAGCAGCTCCCTGCCCAGCTACGACAGAACGAACACCGGGGAGCTGTTTTTT; CDR3: CASSSLPSYDRTNTGELFF
size: once; D: TRBD1; J: TRBJ1-2; V: TRBV14; DNA: TGTGCCAGCAGCCCTCGGACAGGAGCTCACTATGGCTACACCTTC; CDR3: CASSPRTGAHYGYTF
size: -; D: -; J: TRBJ1-5; V: TRBV27; DNA: TGTGCCAGCAGTAGAAAAGGGGTGGGGCAGCCCCAGCATTTT; CDR3: CASSRKGVGQPQHF